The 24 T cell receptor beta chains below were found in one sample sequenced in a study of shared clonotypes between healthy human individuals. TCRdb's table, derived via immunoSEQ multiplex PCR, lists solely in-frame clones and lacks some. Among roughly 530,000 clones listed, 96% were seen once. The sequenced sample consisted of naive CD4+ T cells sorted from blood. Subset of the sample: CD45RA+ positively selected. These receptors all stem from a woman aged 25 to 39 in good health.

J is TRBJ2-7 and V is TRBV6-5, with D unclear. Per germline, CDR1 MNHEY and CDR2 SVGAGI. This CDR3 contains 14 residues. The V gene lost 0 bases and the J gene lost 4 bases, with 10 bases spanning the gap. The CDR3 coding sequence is TGTGCCAGCAGTTACTCGAGTAAAGGGTACGAGCAGTACTTC. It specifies CASSYSSKGYEQYF.

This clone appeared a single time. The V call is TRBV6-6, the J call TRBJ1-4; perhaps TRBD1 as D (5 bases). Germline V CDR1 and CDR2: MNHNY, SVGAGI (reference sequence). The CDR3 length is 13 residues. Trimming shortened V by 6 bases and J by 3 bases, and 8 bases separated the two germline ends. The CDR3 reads CASRQEANEKLFF. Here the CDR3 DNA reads TGTGCCAGCAGACAGGAGGCTAATGAAAAACTGTTTTTT.

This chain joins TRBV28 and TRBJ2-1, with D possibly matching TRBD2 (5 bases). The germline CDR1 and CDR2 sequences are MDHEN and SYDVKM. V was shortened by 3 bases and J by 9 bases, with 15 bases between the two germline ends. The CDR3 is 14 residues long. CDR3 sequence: CASSLELVVREQFF. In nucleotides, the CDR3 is TGTGCCAGCAGTTTGGAACTAGTTGTTCGTGAGCAGTTCTTC.

DNA of the CDR3: TGTGCCAGCACTCAAAACAGCCGCCTTAGCACAGATACGCAGTATTTT. Translating gives CASTQNSRLSTDTQYF. This sequence joins TRBV7-2 and TRBJ2-3, with D uncertain. This CDR3 region has 16 residues. Looked up from germline, CDR1 is SGHTA and CDR2 is FQGNSA. The germline V and J ends were trimmed by 7 bases and 0 bases, with 17 bases remaining between them. Based on the CDR3 plus reference TRBV7-2 and TRBJ2-3, the full variable domain is GAGVSQSPSNKVTEKGKDVELRCDPISGHTALYWYRQSLGQGLEFLIYFQGNSAPDKSGLPSDRFSAERTGGSVSTLTIQRTQQEDSAVYLCASTQNSRLSTDTQYFGPGTRLTVL.

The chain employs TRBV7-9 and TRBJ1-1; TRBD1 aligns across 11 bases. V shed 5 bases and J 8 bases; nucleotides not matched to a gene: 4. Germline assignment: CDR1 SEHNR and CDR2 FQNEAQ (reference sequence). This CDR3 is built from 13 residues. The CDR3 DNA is TGTGCCAGCAGCACCGGGACAGGGGGAGAAGCTTTCTTT. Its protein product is CASSTGTGGEAFF.

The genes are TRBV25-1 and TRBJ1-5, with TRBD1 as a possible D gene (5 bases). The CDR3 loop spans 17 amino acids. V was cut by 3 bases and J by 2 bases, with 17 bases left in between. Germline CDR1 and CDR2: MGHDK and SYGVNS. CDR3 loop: CASSDSSQGGGNQPQHF. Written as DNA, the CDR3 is TGTGCCAGCAGTGACTCGTCCCAGGGTGGGGGCAATCAGCCCCAGCATTTT.

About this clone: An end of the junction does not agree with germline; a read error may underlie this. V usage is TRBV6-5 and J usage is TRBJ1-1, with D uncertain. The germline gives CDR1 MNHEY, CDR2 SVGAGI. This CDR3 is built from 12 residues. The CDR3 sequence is CAISELRYEAFF. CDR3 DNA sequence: TGTGCCATCAGTGAGTTAAGGTATGAAGCTTTCTTT.

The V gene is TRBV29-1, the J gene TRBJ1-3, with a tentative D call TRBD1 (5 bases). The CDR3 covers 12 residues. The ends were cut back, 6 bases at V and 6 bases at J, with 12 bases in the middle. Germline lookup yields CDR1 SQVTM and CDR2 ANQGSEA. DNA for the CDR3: TGCAGCGTCCTGGGGGAAGCAAACACCATATATTTT. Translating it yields CSVLGEANTIYF.

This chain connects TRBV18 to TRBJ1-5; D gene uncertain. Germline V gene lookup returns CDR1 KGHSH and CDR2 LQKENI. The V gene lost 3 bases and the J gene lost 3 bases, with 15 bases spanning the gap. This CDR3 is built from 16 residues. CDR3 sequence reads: CASSPDPGGFNQPQHF. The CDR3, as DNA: TGTGCCAGCTCACCTGACCCCGGAGGCTTCAATCAGCCCCAGCATTTT.

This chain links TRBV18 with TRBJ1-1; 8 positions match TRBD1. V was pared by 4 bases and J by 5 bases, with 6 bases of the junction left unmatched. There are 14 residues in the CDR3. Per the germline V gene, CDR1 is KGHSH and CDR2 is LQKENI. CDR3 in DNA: TGTGCCAGCTCACAAGACAGGGGAGGTACTGAAGCTTTCTTT. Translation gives CASSQDRGGTEAFF.

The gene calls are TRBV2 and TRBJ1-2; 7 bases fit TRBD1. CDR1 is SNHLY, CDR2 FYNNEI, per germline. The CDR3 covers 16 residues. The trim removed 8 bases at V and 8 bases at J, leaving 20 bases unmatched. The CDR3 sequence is CASPGLRDSFLGGYTF. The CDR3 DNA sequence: TGTGCCAGCCCGGGACTTAGGGACAGTTTTCTGGGGGGCTACACCTTC.

Here the CDR3 reads CASSFQLAGGINEQFF. In DNA form, the CDR3 reads TGTGCCAGCAGCTTTCAACTAGCGGGAGGTATCAATGAGCAGTTCTTC. The chain is built from TRBV5-4 and TRBJ2-1; TRBD2 agrees at 12 bases. The junction had 6 bases not matched to a gene; V was cut back by 2 bases and J by 6 bases. The CDR3 totals 16 residues. Per the germline V gene, CDR1 is SGHNT and CDR2 is YYREEE (reference sequence). Based on the CDR3 plus reference TRBV5-4 and TRBJ2-1, the full variable domain is ETGVTQSPTHLIKTRGQQVTLRCSSQSGHNTVSWYQQALGQGPQFIFQYYREEENGRGNFPPRFSGLQFPNYSSELNVNALELDDSALYLCASSFQLAGGINEQFFGPGTRLTVL.

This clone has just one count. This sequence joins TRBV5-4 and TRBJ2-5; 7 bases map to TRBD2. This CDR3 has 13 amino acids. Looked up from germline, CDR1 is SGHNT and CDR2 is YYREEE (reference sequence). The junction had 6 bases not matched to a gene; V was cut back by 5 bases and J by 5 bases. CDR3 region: CASSFAGGETQYF. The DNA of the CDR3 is TGTGCCAGCAGTTTTGCCGGGGGGGAGACCCAGTACTTC. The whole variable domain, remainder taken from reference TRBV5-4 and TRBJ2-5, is ETGVTQSPTHLIKTRGQQVTLRCSSQSGHNTVSWYQQALGQGPQFIFQYYREEENGRGNFPPRFSGLQFPNYSSELNVNALELDDSALYLCASSFAGGETQYFGPGTRLLVL.

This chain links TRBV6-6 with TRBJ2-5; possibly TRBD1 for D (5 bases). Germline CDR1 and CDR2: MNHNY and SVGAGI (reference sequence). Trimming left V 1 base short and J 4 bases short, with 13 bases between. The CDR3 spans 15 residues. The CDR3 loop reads CASSYFRVWGETQYF. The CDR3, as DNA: TGTGCCAGCAGTTACTTCAGGGTTTGGGGAGAGACCCAGTACTTC.

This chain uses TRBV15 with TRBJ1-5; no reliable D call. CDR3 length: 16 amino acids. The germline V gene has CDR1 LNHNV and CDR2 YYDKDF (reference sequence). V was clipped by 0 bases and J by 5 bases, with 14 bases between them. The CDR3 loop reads CATSRDTPGPHQPQHF. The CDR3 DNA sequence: TGTGCCACCAGCAGAGATACCCCCGGGCCTCATCAGCCCCAGCATTTT.

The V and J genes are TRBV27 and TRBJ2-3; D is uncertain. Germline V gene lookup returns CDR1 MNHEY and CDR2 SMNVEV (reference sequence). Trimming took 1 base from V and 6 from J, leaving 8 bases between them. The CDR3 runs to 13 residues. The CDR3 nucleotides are TGTGCCAGCAGTTTATTGTCCAGGGATACGCAGTATTTT. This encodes CASSLLSRDTQYF.

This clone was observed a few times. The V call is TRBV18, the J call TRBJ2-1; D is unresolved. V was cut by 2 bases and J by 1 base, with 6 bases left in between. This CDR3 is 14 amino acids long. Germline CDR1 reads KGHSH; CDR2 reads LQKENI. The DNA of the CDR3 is TGTGCCAGCTCACCAGGCCAGTCCTACAATGAGCAGTTCTTC. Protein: CASSPGQSYNEQFF. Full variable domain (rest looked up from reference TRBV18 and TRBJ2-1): NAGVMQNPRHLVRRRGQEARLRCSPMKGHSHVYWYRQLPEEGLKFMVYLQKENIIDESGMPKERFSAEFPKEGPSILRIQQVVRGDSAAYFCASSPGQSYNEQFFGPGTRLTVL.

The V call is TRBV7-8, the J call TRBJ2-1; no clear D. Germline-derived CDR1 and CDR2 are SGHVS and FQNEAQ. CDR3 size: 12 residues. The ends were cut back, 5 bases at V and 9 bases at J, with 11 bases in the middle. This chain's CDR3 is CASSITGGEQFF. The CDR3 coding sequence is TGTGCCAGCAGCATTACGGGCGGTGAGCAGTTCTTC.

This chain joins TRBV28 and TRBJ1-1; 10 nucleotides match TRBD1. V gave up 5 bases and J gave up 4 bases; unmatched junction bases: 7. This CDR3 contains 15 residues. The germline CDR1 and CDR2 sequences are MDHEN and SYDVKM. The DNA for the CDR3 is TGTGCCAGCAGTGATCGCCGGGACAGGGGCACTGAAGCTTTCTTT. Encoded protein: CASSDRRDRGTEAFF.

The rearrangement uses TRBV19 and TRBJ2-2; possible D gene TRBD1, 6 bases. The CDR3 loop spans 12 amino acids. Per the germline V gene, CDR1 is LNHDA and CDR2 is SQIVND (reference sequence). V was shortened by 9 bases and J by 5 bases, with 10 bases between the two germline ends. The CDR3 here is CASRTVTGELFF. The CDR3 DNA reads TGTGCCAGCCGGACAGTTACCGGGGAGCTGTTTTTT.

The CDR3 bases are TGTGCCAGCAGTTTCGCCGGGACAGGGGGTCACGAGCAGTACTTC. It is translated as CASSFAGTGGHEQYF. The chain combines TRBV28 with TRBJ2-7; 11 nucleotides align to TRBD1. Per germline, CDR1 MDHEN and CDR2 SYDVKM. This CDR3 region has 15 residues. V gave up 3 bases and J gave up 5 bases; unmatched junction bases: 6. Using reference TRBV28 and TRBJ2-7 for the parts outside the CDR3, the full variable domain is DVKVTQSSRYLVKRTGEKVFLECVQDMDHENMFWYRQDPGLGLRLIYFSYDVKMKEKGDIPEGYSVSREKKERFSLILESASTNQTSMYLCASSFAGTGGHEQYFGPGTRLTVT.

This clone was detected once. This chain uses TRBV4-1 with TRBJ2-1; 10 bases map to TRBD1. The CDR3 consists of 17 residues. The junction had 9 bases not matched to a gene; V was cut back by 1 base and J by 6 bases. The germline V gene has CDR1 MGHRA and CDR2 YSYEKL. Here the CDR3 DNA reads TGCGCCAGCAGCCAAGGGGCCAAGGGACAGGGGTTCAATGAGCAGTTCTTC. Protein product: CASSQGAKGQGFNEQFF.

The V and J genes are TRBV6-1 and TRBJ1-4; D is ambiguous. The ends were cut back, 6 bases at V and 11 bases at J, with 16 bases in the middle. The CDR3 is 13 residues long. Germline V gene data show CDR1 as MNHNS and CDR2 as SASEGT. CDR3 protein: CASSPPYLGKLFF. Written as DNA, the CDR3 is TGTGCCAGCAGCCCGCCTTACCTCGGGAAACTGTTTTTT.

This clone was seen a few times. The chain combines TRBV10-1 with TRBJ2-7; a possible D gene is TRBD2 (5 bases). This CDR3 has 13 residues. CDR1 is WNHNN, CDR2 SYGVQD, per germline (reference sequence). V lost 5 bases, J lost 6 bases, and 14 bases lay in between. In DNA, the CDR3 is TGCGCCAGCAGTCCTAGACGGGAAGGCGAGCAGTACTTC. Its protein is CASSPRREGEQYF.